What follows is one TCR beta chain and its context. Its antigen is undetermined. Recipients boosted at about 4 weeks or about 12 weeks are pooled. CDR1 is KGHDR and CDR2 is SFDVKD in the germline V gene. The CDR3 spans 14 residues. V shed 4 bases, J shed 7 bases, and the junction held 6 bases outside the gene matches. The data were obtained in a study of T cell responses to AZD1222 COVID-19 vaccine. Study-wide results and caveats: Baseline seropositivity characterized only six AZD1222 recipients. The study reported that nearly half of spike-specific TCRs target unmutated variant regions. Clonal diversity may have been underestimated, and the donors were mostly white British, with more females than males.

Assay used: immunoSEQ multiplex PCR; TCRdb lists only in-frame clones, some missing. Of tens of thousands of clones listed, about 88% are singletons. This receptor was taken from an adult who received the AZD1222 COVID-19 vaccine. Sample: peripheral blood, taken 28 days after the second AZD1222 dose. The genes are TRBV24-1 and TRBJ2-3, with 8 bases that match TRBD2. CDR3 sequence: CATSDTGGTHTQYF. The CDR3 coding sequence is TGTGCCACCAGTGACACGGGAGGGACCCATACGCAGTATTTT.